This TCR beta chain was sequenced in a study of T cell changes during pregnancy in multiple sclerosis (dated by TCRdb to between 2019 and 2020). With respect to the entire study: The study looked at changes in the T cell repertoire across pregnancy in women with multiple sclerosis.

In the germline V gene, CDR1 corresponds to MNHNS and CDR2 to SASEGT. V and J are trimmed by 5 bases and 4 bases, and the gene matches miss 6 bases of the junction. Including cysteine and phenylalanine, the CDR3 has 15 amino acids. The DNA shown is the 45-base CDR3, in frame from base 1. Library prep was done by the immunoSEQ multiplex PCR assay. TCRdb's version of the immuneACCESS table is confined to in-frame rearrangements and falls short of the full clone set. An unresolved V gene accounts for under half of the shortfall where checked; the remainder is of unknown origin. The sample table shows fewer than 50,000 clones, and 80% to 95% are seen once. Jointly, the top ten make up less than 12% of the sample. A remark on this clone: The antigen it recognizes is unknown. Qualities for individual bases were not recorded, and no much larger clone is one base off.

The chain is made from TRBV6-1 and TRBJ2-2; TRBD1 agrees with 8 junctional bases. This clonotype originated in a female donor with multiple sclerosis, enrolled in a pregnancy study. Sequenced here: CD8+ T cells from peripheral blood mononuclear cells, sampled in the first trimester of pregnancy. Here the CDR3 is given as CASSPDRASTGELFF. Here is the DNA: TGTGCCAGCAGTCCGGACAGGGCGAGCACCGGGGAGCTGTTTTTT.